Below, 6 T cell receptor beta chains from the same sample are listed, as sequenced in a study of human T cells and chemical hapten exposure. TCRdb called the RACE reads again in MiXCR, with one record for every CDR3 protein. The data contain approximately 97,000 distinct CDR3 sequences, 25% to 30% of them singletons. Time point in this sample: patch test 3, about 24 weeks after DPC sensitization. The treatment denotes: therapeutic diphenylcyclopropenone sensitization with weekly scalp DPC. The specimen comprised whole blood, sampled in connection with sensitization to the hapten diphenylcyclopropenone (DPC). The receptors originated from a middle-aged man with alopecia areata. Some clones in this sample may be carry-over from other donors' samples.

The chain recombines TRBV15 with TRBJ2-1, with D maybe TRBD1 (5 bases). This CDR3 region has 15 residues. Germline CDR1 is LNHNV and CDR2 is YYDKDF (reference sequence). V was shortened by 0 bases and J by 7 bases, with 13 bases between the two germline ends. The CDR3 nucleotides read TGTGCCACCAGCAGAGAGAGGCAGGGCCCGAATGAGCAGTTCTTC. Translation gives CATSRERQGPNEQFF.

The CDR3 loop is CASSLSYSSYSNQPQHF. CDR3 nucleotides: TGTGCCAGCAGTTTATCCTACAGCTCCTATAGCAATCAGCCCCAGCATTTT. V and J are TRBV27 and TRBJ1-5; D remains unclear. CDR1 MNHEY and CDR2 SMNVEV come from the germline V gene (reference sequence). The CDR3 spans 17 residues. With 0 bases removed from V and 0 bases from J, the gap between germline ends came to 12 bases.

The chain employs TRBV12-3 or TRBV12-4 and TRBJ2-5; no clear D gene. The CDR3 runs to 14 residues. V was pared by 5 bases and J by 1 base, with 11 bases between. Here the CDR3 DNA reads TGTGCCAGCAGTCCCCCCCGCCGCCAAGAGACCCAGTACTTC. Its protein is CASSPPRRQETQYF.

J is TRBJ2-1 and V is TRBV7-9, with D tentatively TRBD1 or TRBD2 (6 bases each). CDR1 is SEHNR, CDR2 FQNEAQ, per germline (reference sequence). The CDR3 contains 13 residues. V lost 1 base and J lost 8, with 9 bases in between. The CDR3 spells CASSLVGGDEQFF. In DNA, the CDR3 is TGTGCCAGCAGCTTAGTCGGGGGCGATGAGCAGTTCTTC. Using reference TRBV7-9 and TRBJ2-1 for the parts outside the CDR3, the full variable domain is DTGVSQNPRHKITKRGQNVTFRCDPISEHNRLYWYRQTLGQGPEFLTYFQNEAQLEKSRLLSDRFSAERPKGSFSTLEIQRTEQGDSAMYLCASSLVGGDEQFFGPGTRLTVL.

CDR3: CSAPSLGQGSYNEQFF. DNA of the CDR3: TGCAGTGCTCCCTCATTGGGGCAGGGGTCCTACAATGAGCAGTTCTTC. V and J are TRBV20-1 and TRBJ2-1; a weak D match, TRBD1 (6 bases). In germline, CDR1 is DFQATT, CDR2 SNEGSKA (reference sequence). CDR3 length: 16 amino acids. The V end lost 5 bases, the J end lost 1 base, and 18 bases lay between the germline ends.

CDR3 residues: CASSLFGTSNTGELFF. The CDR3 DNA is TGTGCCAGCAGCCTATTCGGGACTTCGAACACCGGGGAGCTGTTTTTT. This chain links TRBV5-4 with TRBJ2-2; D possibly corresponds to TRBD2 (6 bases). The CDR3 covers 16 residues. Germline loops: CDR1 SGHNT, CDR2 YYREEE (reference sequence). Trimming stripped 4 bases from V and 0 bases from J, with 13 bases between.